Sequencing of this TCR beta chain was carried out in a study of metastatic and nonmetastatic thyroid tumors. V gave up 4 bases and J gave up 6 bases, with 16 bases separating them. The CDR3 is made up of 15 amino acids. Germline CDR1 is SGHAT and CDR2 is FQNNGV. With MiXCR, TCRdb reprocessed the PCR reads. There are 4,000 to 6,000 clones in the sample; approximately 26% occur only once, and under 30% lies in the top ten. No treatment of any kind had been given to any patient before thyroid surgery. The sequence was obtained from a female donor with papillary thyroid cancer or a benign thyroid nodule (not recorded which). Some clones in this sample may be carry-over from other donors' samples. The chain combines TRBV11-2 with TRBJ2-1; D possibly uses TRBD1 or TRBD2 (5 bases each). The sequencing input was adjacent normal tissue. CDR3 DNA sequence: TGTGCCAGCAGCTCCCGGGACCCTCAGCCCAATGAGCAGTTCTTC. Protein product: CASSSRDPQPNEQFF.